This T cell receptor (beta chain) was captured in a study of control samples from healthy donors and cancer patients. Data came from immunoSEQ multiplex PCR; TCRdb stores just in-frame clones and leaves some out. The table includes roughly 120,000 clones, 75% to 90% detected once. There are 15 residues in the CDR3. The germline V gene encodes CDR1 MNHEY and CDR2 SVGAGI. J was trimmed by 4 bases and V by 5 bases; bases with no gene match: 7. Specimen: PBMCs. The receptor's source is a woman aged 45 to 65 with colorectal cancer. The chain carries TRBV6-5 and TRBJ2-2; 7 nucleotides match TRBD1. The CDR3 spells CASSTGTAVTGELFF. Here the CDR3 DNA reads TGTGCCAGCAGTACCGGGACAGCGGTCACCGGGGAGCTGTTTTTT.